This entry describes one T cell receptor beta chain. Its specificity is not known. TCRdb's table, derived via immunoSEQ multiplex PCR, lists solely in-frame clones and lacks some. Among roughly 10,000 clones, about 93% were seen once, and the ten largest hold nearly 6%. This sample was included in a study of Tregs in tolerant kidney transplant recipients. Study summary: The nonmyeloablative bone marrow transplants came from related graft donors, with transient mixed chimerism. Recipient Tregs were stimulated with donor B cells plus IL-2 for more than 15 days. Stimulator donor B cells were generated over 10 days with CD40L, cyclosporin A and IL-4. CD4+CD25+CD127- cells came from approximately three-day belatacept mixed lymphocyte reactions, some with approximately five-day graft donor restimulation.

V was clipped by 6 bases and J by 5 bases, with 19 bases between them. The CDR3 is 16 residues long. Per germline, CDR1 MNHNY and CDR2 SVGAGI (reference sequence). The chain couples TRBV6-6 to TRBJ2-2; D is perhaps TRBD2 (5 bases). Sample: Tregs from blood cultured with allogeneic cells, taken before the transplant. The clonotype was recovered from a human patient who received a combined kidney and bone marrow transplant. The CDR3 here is CASSGPRTSGTGELFF. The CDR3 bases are TGTGCCAGCAGCGGCCCCAGGACTTCGGGGACCGGGGAGCTGTTTTTT.